Presented here are 14 T cell receptor beta chains from one specimen sequenced in a study of chemoradiotherapy in HPV16-positive cancers. Sequencing used immunoSEQ multiplex PCR; TCRdb keeps in-frame clones, though not all of them. The sample has tens of thousands of clones, about 85% seen once. The sample consisted of blood, taken from a patient who underwent chemoradiotherapy. The source is a human donor with HPV-associated anogenital cancer.

V gene TRBV9 combines with J gene TRBJ1-5; 8 positions match TRBD1. The germline gives CDR1 SGDLS, CDR2 YYNGEE. The CDR3 is 15 amino acids. Trimming at V came to 0 bases and at J to 5 bases, leaving 4 bases not matched to a gene. The CDR3 loop is CASSVDPTGDQPQHF. DNA for the CDR3: TGTGCCAGCAGCGTAGACCCGACAGGGGATCAGCCCCAGCATTTT.

V gene TRBV5-1 combines with J gene TRBJ2-3, with a possible D match to TRBD1 (6 bases). The germline gives CDR1 SGHRS, CDR2 YFSETQ. The CDR3 consists of 16 residues. V gave up 3 bases and J gave up 1 base, with 15 bases separating them. DNA of the CDR3: TGCGCCAGCAGCTCGAGGGCAGGGGCTCGCACAGATACGCAGTATTTT. This encodes CASSSRAGARTDTQYF. Based on the CDR3 plus reference TRBV5-1 and TRBJ2-3, the full variable domain is KAGVTQTPRYLIKTRGQQVTLSCSPISGHRSVSWYQQTPGQGLQFLFEYFSETQRNKGNFPGRFSGRQFSNSRSEMNVSTLELGDSALYLCASSSRAGARTDTQYFGPGTRLTVL.

The chain couples TRBV19 to TRBJ1-1; 7 positions match TRBD1. The CDR3 is made up of 14 amino acids. Germline loops: CDR1 LNHDA, CDR2 SQIVND (reference sequence). Trimming at V came to 7 bases and at J to 4 bases, leaving 9 bases not matched to a gene. The CDR3 region has the DNA TGTGCCAGTAATACACAGGGGTATAGCACTGAAGCTTTCTTT. It codes for CASNTQGYSTEAFF. The whole variable domain, filled in from reference TRBV19 and TRBJ1-1, reads DGGITQSPKYLFRKEGQNVTLSCEQNLNHDAMYWYRQDPGQGLRLIYYSQIVNDFQKGDIAEGYSVSREKKESFPLTVTSAQKNPTAFYLCASNTQGYSTEAFFGQGTRLTVV.

J is TRBJ2-7 and V is TRBV27; 7 bases fit TRBD2. CDR1 and CDR2 from the germline V gene are MNHEY and SMNVEV (reference sequence). Losses at the gene ends were 1 base for V and 3 bases for J; bases not matched to a gene: 3. CDR3 length equals 14 residues. CDR3 protein: CASSLFGGGYEQYF. The CDR3 DNA reads as TGTGCCAGCAGTTTATTTGGGGGGGGCTACGAGCAGTACTTC.

V gene TRBV6-1 combines with J gene TRBJ1-4; 9 bases are a match to TRBD1. The CDR3 is made up of 14 amino acids. The V gene's germline CDR1 is MNHNS and CDR2 SASEGT. DNA for the CDR3: TGTGGGATAACAGGGGGCGCGGCCCCCGAAAAACTGTTTTTT. Its protein product is CGITGGAAPEKLFF.

Here the CDR3 reads CASSMGRSYEQYF. DNA for the CDR3: TGTGCCAGCAGTATGGGCAGGTCCTACGAGCAGTACTTC. This chain links TRBV27 with TRBJ2-7; D gene unclear. Germline V gives CDR1 MNHEY, CDR2 SMNVEV (reference sequence). The ends were cut back, 5 bases at V and 1 base at J, with 9 bases in the middle. The CDR3 length is 13 residues.

Notes on this clone: One junction end disagrees with the germline gene, perhaps due to a read error. The chain combines TRBV4-2 with TRBJ2-1; 7 bases line up with TRBD1. CDR1 is LGHNA and CDR2 is YNFKEQ in the germline V gene. The CDR3 is 15 amino acids. DNA of the CDR3: TGTGCCAGCACCCAACGAGGGGGCCTCTACAATGAGCAGTTCTTC. It specifies CASTQRGGLYNEQFF.

This chain joins TRBV20-1 and TRBJ1-1; possibly TRBD1 for D (6 bases). This CDR3 region has 11 residues. The germline V gene has CDR1 DFQATT and CDR2 SNEGSKA (reference sequence). V was pared by 5 bases and J by 10 bases, with 14 bases between. In DNA form, the CDR3 reads TGCAGTGCTTACAGGGAAACACTAGCTTTCTTT. Translation: CSAYRETLAFF.

The rearrangement joins TRBV7-9 to TRBJ1-2, with a possible D match to TRBD1 (5 bases). The CDR3 sequence is 15 residues long. With 5 bases removed from V and 6 bases from J, the gap between germline ends came to 19 bases. Germline loops: CDR1 SEHNR, CDR2 FQNEAQ (reference sequence). The CDR3 region has the DNA TGTGCCAGCAGCGCTTATACCGGGACCACCGATGGCTACACCTTC. It encodes CASSAYTGTTDGYTF. The full variable domain, in which reference TRBV7-9 and TRBJ1-2 provide the parts outside the CDR3, is DTGVSQNPRHKITKRGQNVTFRCDPISEHNRLYWYRQTLGQGPEFLTYFQNEAQLEKSRLLSDRFSAERPKGSFSTLEIQRTEQGDSAMYLCASSAYTGTTDGYTFGSGTRLTVV.

This clone was seen just once. The CDR3 sequence is CASSLGTSGPRDTQYF. CDR3 nucleotides: TGCGCCAGCAGCTTGGGGACTAGCGGGCCCAGAGATACGCAGTATTTT. The chain has TRBV5-1 and TRBJ2-3, with 11 bases matching TRBD2. V lost 0 bases and J lost 5; bases outside the gene matches: 5. The germline gives CDR1 SGHRS, CDR2 YFSETQ. There are 16 residues in the CDR3.

The rearrangement uses TRBV6-5 and TRBJ2-2; D gene ambiguous. This CDR3 comprises 14 residues. The germline V and J ends were trimmed by 1 base and 5 bases, with 8 bases remaining between them. Germline CDR1 is MNHEY and CDR2 is SVGAGI. The CDR3 DNA reads as TGTGCCAGCAGTTACTTGACTGAAACCGGGGAGCTGTTTTTT. It yields the protein CASSYLTETGELFF.

The chain has TRBV4-2 and TRBJ1-1; maybe TRBD1 (6 bases). This CDR3 region has 15 residues. V gave up 4 bases and J gave up 3 bases, with 15 bases separating them. The V gene's germline CDR1 is LGHNA and CDR2 YNFKEQ. CDR3 nucleotide sequence: TGTGCCAGCAGCCGAGAGGGACATAGGTACACTGAAGCTTTCTTT. Its protein product is CASSREGHRYTEAFF.

The gene calls are TRBV11-3 and TRBJ2-1; no firm D call. This CDR3 region has 15 residues. Trimming took 0 bases from V and 3 from J, leaving 9 bases between them. Germline CDR1 and CDR2: SGHNT and YENEEA. The CDR3 sequence: CASSLDTTGYNEQFF. The CDR3 nucleotides read TGTGCCAGCAGCTTAGATACGACTGGCTACAATGAGCAGTTCTTC. Looking up the rest from reference TRBV11-3 and TRBJ2-1 gives the full variable domain: EAGVVQSPRYKIIEKKQPVAFWCNPISGHNTLYWYLQNLGQGPELLIRYENEEAVDDSQLPKDRFSAERLKGVDSTLKIQPAELGDSAVYLCASSLDTTGYNEQFFGPGTRLTVL.

The chain combines TRBV11-3 with TRBJ2-2; no reliable D call. Germline values: CDR1 SGHNT, CDR2 YENEEA. This CDR3 has 12 amino acids. V lost 5 bases and J 1 base, leaving 2 bases between the germline ends. CDR3 in DNA: TGTGCCAGCAGCCGGAACACCGGGGAGCTGTTTTTT. Protein product: CASSRNTGELFF.